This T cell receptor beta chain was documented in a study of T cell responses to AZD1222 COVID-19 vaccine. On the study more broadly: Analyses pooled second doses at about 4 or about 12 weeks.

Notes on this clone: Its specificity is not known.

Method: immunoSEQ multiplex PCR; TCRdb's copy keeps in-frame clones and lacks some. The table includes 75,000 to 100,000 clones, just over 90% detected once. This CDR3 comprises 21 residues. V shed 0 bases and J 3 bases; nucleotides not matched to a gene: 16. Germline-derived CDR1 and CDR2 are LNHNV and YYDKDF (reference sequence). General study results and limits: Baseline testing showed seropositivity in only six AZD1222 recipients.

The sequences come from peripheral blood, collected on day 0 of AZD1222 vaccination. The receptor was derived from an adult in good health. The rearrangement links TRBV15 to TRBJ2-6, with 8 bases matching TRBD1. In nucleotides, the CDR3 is TGTGCCACCAGCAGAGATAGAGGCTGGGGACAGGTGCTGTTTGGGGCCAACGTCCTGACTTTC. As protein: CATSRDRGWGQVLFGANVLTF.